The entry below gives a single T cell receptor beta chain sequence along with its context. Authors' processing steps: Reference gene primer amplification gave nucleated cell count estimates. Repertoires were generated with immunoSEQ multiplex PCR, while TCRdb's copy carries only in-frame clones and drops some. V and J calls and clone size come straight from that table; D and trimming were deduced from the DNA. The sample holds 450,000 to 500,000 clones; approximately 85% are singletons and the top ten take approximately 2.9%. This record belongs to a study of blood T cell repertoires in COVID-19. Whole-study context: Both acute and convalescent COVID-19 samples were obtained from the United States, Italy and Spain. T cells, B-cell-depleted T cells, or PBMCs supplied cDNA or gDNA.

V lost 0 bases and J lost 6; bases outside the gene matches: 7. The CDR3 loop spans 16 amino acids. Per germline, CDR1 SGHTA and CDR2 FQGNSA. This TCR came from a human donor in a cohort sampled during active COVID-19. The rearrangement links TRBV7-2 to TRBJ2-1; 8 bases match TRBD1. The sequencing sample was made of peripheral blood. The CDR3 is CASSLAPGTGPNEQFF. CDR3 coding DNA: TGTGCCAGCAGCTTAGCGCCCGGGACAGGACCCAATGAGCAGTTCTTC.